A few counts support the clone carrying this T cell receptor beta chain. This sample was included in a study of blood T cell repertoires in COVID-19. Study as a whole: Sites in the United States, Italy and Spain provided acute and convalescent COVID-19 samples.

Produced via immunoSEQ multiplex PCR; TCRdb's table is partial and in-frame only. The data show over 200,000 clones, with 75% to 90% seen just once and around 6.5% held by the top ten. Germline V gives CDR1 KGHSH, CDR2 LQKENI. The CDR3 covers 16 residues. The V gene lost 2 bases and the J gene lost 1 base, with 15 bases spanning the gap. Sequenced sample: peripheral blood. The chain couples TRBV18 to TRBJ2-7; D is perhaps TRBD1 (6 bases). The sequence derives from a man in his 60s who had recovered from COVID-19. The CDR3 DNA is TGTGCCAGCTCACCAGACAGGCCCCTGGGATCCTACGAGCAGTACTTC. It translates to CASSPDRPLGSYEQYF.